The T cell receptor beta chain under discussion was sequenced for a study of blood T cell dynamics during melanoma immunotherapy. On the study more broadly: Metastatic melanoma patients received first-line pembrolizumab or nivolumab plus ipilimumab.

The time point denotes: pre-treatment baseline. One draw preceded checkpoint blockade; another followed its first cycle at week 3. The CDR3 consists of 11 residues. V lost 6 bases, J lost 0 bases, and 5 bases lay in between. Germline V gives CDR1 DFQATT, CDR2 SNEGSKA (reference sequence). Remarks on this clone: Its antigen is still unknown.

Every bulk PBMC sample received the same 350 ng of DNA. Method: immunoSEQ multiplex PCR; TCRdb's copy keeps in-frame clones and lacks some. Of some 15,000 clones listed, roughly nine tenths are singletons. The study, taken as a whole, reports: Disease-control patients' PBMC repertoires became either more clonal or more diverse at W3.

This chain connects TRBV20-1 to TRBJ2-5; D remains ambiguous. This clonotype was obtained from a human donor with melanoma. Specimen: blood, collected from a patient treated with checkpoint blockade. The CDR3 DNA sequence: TGCAGTGCCCAATACCAAGAGACCCAGTACTTC. Amino acid sequence: CSAQYQETQYF.